This TCR beta chain was sequenced during a study of blood T cell repertoires in COVID-19. V shed 2 bases and J shed 5 bases, with 7 bases lying between them. CDR3 length: 12 residues. Germline CDR1 and CDR2: MNHEY and SVGAGI. Measured with immunoSEQ multiplex PCR; TCRdb has only the in-frame clones, and not every one. The sample shows about 60,000 clones, approximately 84% of them seen only once. This clonotype originated in a man in his sixties with COVID-19, enrolled during active disease. The sample was peripheral blood. The V gene is TRBV6-5, the J gene TRBJ2-7; D is possibly TRBD1 (5 bases). The DNA for the CDR3 is TGTGCCAGCAGTTACAGGGGTCACGAGCAGTACTTC. The encoded protein is CASSYRGHEQYF.